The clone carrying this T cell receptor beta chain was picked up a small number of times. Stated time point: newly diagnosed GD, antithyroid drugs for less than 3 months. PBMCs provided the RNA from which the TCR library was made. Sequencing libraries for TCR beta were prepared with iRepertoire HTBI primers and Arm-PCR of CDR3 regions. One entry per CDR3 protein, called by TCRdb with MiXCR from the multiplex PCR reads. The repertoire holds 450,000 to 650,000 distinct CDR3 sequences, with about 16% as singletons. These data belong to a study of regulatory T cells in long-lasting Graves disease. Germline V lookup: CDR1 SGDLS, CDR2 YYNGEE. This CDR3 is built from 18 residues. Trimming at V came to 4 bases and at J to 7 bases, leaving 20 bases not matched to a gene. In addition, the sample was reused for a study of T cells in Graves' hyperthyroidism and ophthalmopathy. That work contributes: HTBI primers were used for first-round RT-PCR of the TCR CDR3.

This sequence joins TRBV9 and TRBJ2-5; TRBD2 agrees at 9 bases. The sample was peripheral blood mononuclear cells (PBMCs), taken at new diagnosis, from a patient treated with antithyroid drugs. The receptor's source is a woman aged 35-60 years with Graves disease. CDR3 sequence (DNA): TGTGCCAGCAGCCACCGAACGGCTAGCGGGGCCGCTGGTGGGACCCAGTACTTC. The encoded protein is CASSHRTASGAAGGTQYF.